The subject of this entry is one T cell receptor (beta chain). Its target is not known. V lost 8 bases, J lost 2 bases, and 8 bases stayed unmatched. The CDR3 covers 13 residues. The germline V gene has CDR1 SQVTM and CDR2 ANQGSEA. This sample stems from a study of shared clonotypes between healthy human individuals. Study-wide points: Despite large depth, rarefaction showed incomplete sorted-subset sequencing.

Generated by immunoSEQ multiplex PCR, the TCRdb table keeps only in-frame clones and is missing some. This sample yields roughly 2.5 million clones, of which 85% to 95% are seen a single time; 0.11% to 0.15% belongs to the top ten. There were only Caucasian adults among the donors, and all lived in Nashville, Tennessee. Sequences were obtained from naive CD4+ T cells sorted from blood. As to subset: CD45RA+ positively selected. The chain employs TRBV29-1 and TRBJ1-1; 7 bases are shared with TRBD1. The sequence came from a man younger than 35 in good health. The DNA of the CDR3 is TGCAGCTCTAGAAGGGACAGCAACACTGAAGCTTTCTTT. Protein: CSSRRDSNTEAFF.